The 23 T cell receptor beta chains below all came from one sample that was sequenced in a study of technical replicates of blood from several donors. Clones were read by immunoSEQ multiplex PCR, and TCRdb kept only the in-frame ones, dropping some. This sample yields under 85,000 clones, of which 93% are seen a single time; 0.24% belongs to the top ten. Sequenced input: T cells isolated from PBMCs. These receptors were obtained from a human donor in good health.

The J gene is TRBJ1-5, the V gene TRBV27; no firm D call. Germline values: CDR1 MNHEY, CDR2 SMNVEV (reference sequence). The V gene lost 3 bases and the J gene lost 2 bases, with 8 bases spanning the gap. CDR3 length: 14 amino acids. CDR3 sequence: CASSLSRGNQPQHF. CDR3 sequence (DNA): TGTGCCAGCAGTTTGTCGAGGGGCAATCAGCCCCAGCATTTT.

The chain couples TRBV9 to TRBJ2-5; maybe TRBD2 (6 bases). V shed 3 bases and J shed 0 bases, with 12 bases lying between them. The CDR3 spans 15 residues. Germline V gene data show CDR1 as SGDLS and CDR2 as YYNGEE. CDR3 loop: CASSERPGDQETQYF. CDR3 nucleotide sequence: TGTGCCAGCAGCGAAAGACCGGGGGACCAAGAGACCCAGTACTTC.

This clone showed up just once. The CDR3 sequence is CASSLRRDNEQFF. The CDR3 coding sequence is TGTGCCAGCAGTTTACGGCGGGACAATGAGCAGTTCTTC. The chain couples TRBV27 to TRBJ2-1; perhaps TRBD2 as D (5 bases). The CDR3 runs to 13 residues. Trimming removed 2 bases at V and 5 bases at J, with 7 bases between. Germline V gene lookup returns CDR1 MNHEY and CDR2 SMNVEV (reference sequence).

This sequence joins TRBV28 and TRBJ1-2; no definite D call. CDR1 is MDHEN and CDR2 is SYDVKM in the germline V gene. This CDR3 has 14 amino acids. Trimming left V 5 bases short and J 4 bases short, with 14 bases between. The DNA for the CDR3 is TGTGCCAGCAGTGACCGAGACTGGCCCTATGGCTACACCTTC. Translation: CASSDRDWPYGYTF.

This clone was observed a single time. The chain is built from TRBV7-8 and TRBJ1-5; the match to TRBD1 covers 7 bases. Germline V gene sequence: CDR1 SGHVS, CDR2 FQNEAQ. The ends lost 2 bases at V and 0 bases at J; junction bases unmatched: 7. The CDR3 contains 17 residues. The CDR3 loop is CASSLKWGTDSNQPQHF. The CDR3 DNA is TGTGCCAGCAGCTTAAAGTGGGGGACAGATAGCAATCAGCCCCAGCATTTT.

CDR3 residues: CASNRVYEQYF. In DNA form, the CDR3 reads TGTGCCAGCAACAGGGTCTACGAGCAGTACTTC. The chain has TRBV2 and TRBJ2-7; tentatively, D is TRBD1 (6 bases). Trimming pared 7 bases from V and 3 bases from J, leaving 7 bases between. This CDR3 comprises 11 residues. Germline loops: CDR1 SNHLY, CDR2 FYNNEI.

The chain carries TRBV6-6 and TRBJ2-1; 11 nucleotides match TRBD2. The CDR3 length is 16 residues. Unmatched junction bases numbered 3, after V lost 5 bases and J lost 0 bases. The germline V gene encodes CDR1 MNHNY and CDR2 SVGAGI (reference sequence). This chain's CDR3 is CASSQLAGASYNEQFF. The CDR3, as DNA: TGTGCCAGCAGTCAACTAGCGGGGGCCTCCTACAATGAGCAGTTCTTC.

The chain uses TRBV7-9 and TRBJ2-7; D gene ambiguous. Trimming cost V 6 bases and J 0 bases, with 9 bases left between them. The germline CDR1 and CDR2 sequences are SEHNR and FQNEAQ (reference sequence). This CDR3 spans 13 amino acids. This chain's CDR3 is CASSPKASYEQYF. The CDR3 DNA follows: TGTGCCAGCAGTCCAAAAGCCTCCTACGAGCAGTACTTC. Variable domain in full (rest from reference TRBV7-9 and TRBJ2-7): DTGVSQNPRHKITKRGQNVTFRCDPISEHNRLYWYRQTLGQGPEFLTYFQNEAQLEKSRLLSDRFSAERPKGSFSTLEIQRTEQGDSAMYLCASSPKASYEQYFGPGTRLTVT.

This chain connects TRBV19 to TRBJ1-2; 7 nucleotides match TRBD1. V lost 5 bases and J lost 5; bases outside the gene matches: 11. Looked up from germline, CDR1 is LNHDA and CDR2 is SQIVND (reference sequence). This CDR3 has 15 residues. CDR3 loop: CASSGARDSLYGYTF. The CDR3 region has the DNA TGTGCCAGTAGTGGAGCACGGGACAGCTTGTATGGCTACACCTTC.

The chain couples TRBV19 to TRBJ1-2; a weak D match, TRBD1 (5 bases). The germline V and J ends were trimmed by 5 bases and 11 bases, with 24 bases remaining between them. This CDR3 contains 15 residues. Looked up from germline, CDR1 is LNHDA and CDR2 is SQIVND (reference sequence). The CDR3 here is CASSRSTDPQLAYTF. CDR3 sequence (DNA): TGTGCCAGTAGTCGATCGACAGACCCGCAACTTGCTTACACCTTC.

The V call is TRBV11-1, the J call TRBJ2-1, with 7 bases that match TRBD1. This CDR3 has 16 residues. J was trimmed by 0 bases and V by 5 bases; bases with no gene match: 7. Germline lookup yields CDR1 SGHAT and CDR2 FQDESV (reference sequence). This CDR3 is CASSTTGWSSYNEQFF. CDR3 nucleotide sequence: TGTGCCAGCAGCACGACAGGGTGGAGCTCCTACAATGAGCAGTTCTTC.

The V gene is TRBV11-2, the J gene TRBJ2-5; TRBD2 matches 9 bases. The V gene's germline CDR1 is SGHAT and CDR2 FQNNGV. The CDR3 length is 17 residues. V lost 2 bases to trimming and J lost 0 bases; unmatched junction nucleotides: 7. Written as DNA, the CDR3 is TGTGCCAGCAGCTTACAGCGGGGGGCCCCCAACCAAGAGACCCAGTACTTC. Protein product: CASSLQRGAPNQETQYF. The entire variable domain, with the rest obtained from reference TRBV11-2 and TRBJ2-5, is as follows: EAGVAQSPRYKIIEKRQSVAFWCNPISGHATLYWYQQILGQGPKLLIQFQNNGVVDDSQLPKDRFSAERLKGVDSTLKIQPAKLEDSAVYLCASSLQRGAPNQETQYFGPGTRLLVL.

This chain links TRBV7-9 with TRBJ2-7, with D possibly TRBD1 on 5 matching bases. The CDR3 is 14 amino acids. Germline V gene lookup returns CDR1 SEHNR and CDR2 FQNEAQ (reference sequence). V was cut by 1 base and J by 2 bases, with 9 bases left in between. The CDR3 sequence is CASSLEGAAYEQYF. CDR3 nucleotides: TGTGCCAGCAGCTTAGAAGGGGCCGCCTACGAGCAGTACTTC.

The V and J genes are TRBV7-8 and TRBJ2-5, with D maybe TRBD1 (5 bases). The CDR3 spans 18 residues. Germline V gene sequence: CDR1 SGHVS, CDR2 FQNEAQ. Trimming took 3 bases from V and 1 from J, leaving 21 bases between them. CDR3 loop: CASSFFASRGLGQETQYF. CDR3 bases: TGTGCCAGCAGCTTTTTCGCTAGTAGGGGCCTGGGCCAAGAGACCCAGTACTTC.

This sequence joins TRBV2 and TRBJ2-4, with 8 bases aligning to TRBD2. Trimming removed 5 bases from V and 2 bases from J; junction bases left unmatched: 5. There are 15 residues in the CDR3. Germline assignment: CDR1 SNHLY and CDR2 FYNNEI. The CDR3 DNA sequence: TGTGCCAGCAGTTCCAGCGGGAGTACCAAAAACATTCAGTACTTC. As protein: CASSSSGSTKNIQYF.

The chain is built from TRBV19 and TRBJ1-1; perhaps TRBD1 as D (5 bases). From germline, CDR1 is LNHDA and CDR2 SQIVND (reference sequence). The ends were cut back, 5 bases at V and 7 bases at J, with 8 bases in the middle. This CDR3 has 11 residues. The DNA of the CDR3 is TGTGCCAGTAGTTCAGGGATTGAAGCTTTCTTT. Translating gives CASSSGIEAFF. The full variable domain, in which reference TRBV19 and TRBJ1-1 provide the parts outside the CDR3, is DGGITQSPKYLFRKEGQNVTLSCEQNLNHDAMYWYRQDPGQGLRLIYYSQIVNDFQKGDIAEGYSVSREKKESFPLTVTSAQKNPTAFYLCASSSGIEAFFGQGTRLTVV.

The chain is built from TRBV7-6 and TRBJ2-3, with TRBD2 matching over 12 bases. Germline CDR1 SGHVS, CDR2 FNYEAQ. This CDR3 spans 17 amino acids. J lost 6 bases, V lost 4 bases, and 11 bases had no gene match. CDR3 sequence (DNA): TGTGCCAGCAGCTCACTAGCGGGAGGAGCAGTCGGGGATACGCAGTATTTT. Translation: CASSSLAGGAVGDTQYF.

J is TRBJ2-1 and V is TRBV19; 7 bases agree with TRBD2. V was pared by 2 bases and J by 4 bases, with 5 bases of the junction left unmatched. Germline V gene lookup returns CDR1 LNHDA and CDR2 SQIVND (reference sequence). The CDR3 is 15 amino acids. The CDR3 region is CASSITGRLYNEQFF. The CDR3 DNA sequence: TGTGCCAGTAGTATAACCGGGAGGCTTTACAATGAGCAGTTCTTC.

This clone was recorded once. V and J are TRBV5-4 and TRBJ2-7, with 8 nucleotides matching TRBD1. CDR1 and CDR2 (germline): SGHNT, YYREEE (reference sequence). The V segment lost 2 bases and the J segment 6 bases; nucleotides outside the gene matches: 13. The CDR3 is made up of 16 amino acids. The CDR3 loop is CASSFFLQDRAGEQYF. The CDR3 nucleotides read TGTGCCAGCAGCTTCTTCCTCCAGGACAGGGCTGGCGAGCAGTACTTC.

The chain uses TRBV11-3 and TRBJ1-2; tentatively, D is TRBD1 (6 bases). The germline gives CDR1 SGHNT, CDR2 YENEEA. V shed 5 bases and J shed 6 bases, with 19 bases lying between them. The CDR3 covers 15 residues. This CDR3 is CASSPTRGSNHGYTF. The CDR3 DNA sequence: TGTGCCAGCAGCCCAACCAGGGGAAGTAATCATGGCTACACCTTC.

V usage is TRBV10-2 and J usage is TRBJ1-5, with a possible D match to TRBD1 (6 bases). Germline CDR1 WSHSY, CDR2 SAAADI. CDR3 length: 17 residues. Trimming removed 2 bases at V and 9 bases at J, with 23 bases between. CDR3 DNA sequence: TGCGCCAGCAGTGAGAGGGGGGGGCGATACGACCTTGGGCCCCAGCATTTT. Residues: CASSERGGRYDLGPQHF.

The chain has TRBV9 and TRBJ1-3; no firm D call. With 0 bases removed from V and 3 bases from J, the gap between germline ends came to 7 bases. The CDR3 has 14 amino acids. CDR1 is SGDLS and CDR2 is YYNGEE in the germline V gene. CDR3 sequence reads: CASSVASGGNTIYF. CDR3 nucleotide sequence: TGTGCCAGCAGCGTAGCTAGCGGTGGAAACACCATATATTTT.

This sequence joins TRBV14 and TRBJ2-1; the match to TRBD1 covers 8 bases. The CDR3 is 14 amino acids. V gave up 7 bases and J gave up 3 bases; unmatched junction bases: 5. The germline CDR1 and CDR2 sequences are SGHDN and FVKESK. CDR3 region: CASNNRGFYNEQFF. The CDR3 coding sequence is TGTGCCAGCAACAACAGGGGGTTCTACAATGAGCAGTTCTTC. Complete variable domain (other parts from reference TRBV14 and TRBJ2-1): EAGVTQFPSHSVIEKGQTVTLRCDPISGHDNLYWYRRVMGKEIKFLLHFVKESKQDESGMPNNRFLAERTGGTYSTLKVQPAELEDSGVYFCASNNRGFYNEQFFGPGTRLTVL.